Reported below is one T cell receptor (beta chain). This clonotype occurred a few times. Its cognate antigen has yet to be identified. Within one base of it there is no much larger clone, and no base qualities were kept. What the treatment or condition label conveys for this sample: in vitro stimulation with specific CMV peptide epitopes to enrich CMV-specific T cells. CDR1 and CDR2 are drawn from the germline V gene: SNHLY, FYNNEI. The V and J ends are trimmed by 2 bases and 0 bases, leaving 11 bases between them. Inclusive of the bounding cysteine and phenylalanine, the CDR3 is 16 residues long. Only the CDR3 DNA is retained, 48 bases long and in frame from the first base. These data come from a study of T cell repertoires in cytomegalovirus infection (dated by TCRdb to 2018 to 2020). Concerning the study at large: Recently identified HLA-C-restricted CMV epitopes, whose presentation resists viral immunomodulation, were targeted by peptide stimulations together with well-studied HLA-B-restricted epitopes. Donor HLA type was relevant to the analysis, because carriage of CMV infection together with the matching HLA type was indicated by public TCR beta signatures.

These reads were obtained on an Illumina HiSeq 1500. In TCRdb, the public reads were trimmed at Q25 with fastp and aligned with MiXCR, with productive beta chains retained. Here each entry gathers all rows of one CDR3 protein and keeps the most common genes and DNA. This sample gives fewer than 650,000 distinct CDR3 sequences in total; roughly 42% of them show up just once. The ten largest clones add up to about 46% of the sample. Overall study results and their limits: In both this cohort and an independent cohort of 350 to 400 donors, the cumulative frequency of public TCR beta family members distinguished carriers of CMV infection plus the relevant HLA type. The ex vivo response was dominated by HLA-C-restricted CMV-specific TCR beta clonotypes, which also provided the single most frequent clonotype in two of eight donors.

This sequence was found in a human donor in good health (CMV status not recorded). Some clones in this sample may be carry-over from other donors' samples. Sequencing used cultured PBMCs, obtained from culture after CMV antigen stimulation. The chain is assembled from TRBV2 and TRBJ1-5; the D gene is perhaps TRBD1, from 5 matching bases. CDR3 protein: CASSEKGLLSNQPQHF. The nucleotide sequence is TGTGCCAGCAGTGAAAAGGGGCTCCTTAGCAATCAGCCCCAGCATTTT.